The 12 T cell receptor beta chains in this list originate from one sample, sequenced in a study of T-cell reconstitution after alpha-beta-depleted transplantation in children (dated by TCRdb to 2015 to 2016). The library was produced with PCR. Sequencing instrument: Illumina HiSeq 2500. TCR libraries were prepared with molecular barcoding, using unique molecular identifiers to normalize TCRbeta repertoire quantification. The public sequencing data were trimmed at Q25 with fastp and processed into clonotypes with MiXCR by TCRdb, which kept only in-frame beta chains. One record per CDR3 amino acid sequence lists the most common genes and DNA. Present in this sample are about 600,000 distinct CDR3 sequences, roughly 23% of which were seen just once. The ten largest make up around an eighth of the sample. The treatment or condition label, read with the paper, signifies: allogeneic hematopoietic cell transplantation with graft depleted of TCRalphabeta T cells and CD19 B cells.

The specimen comprised PBMCs, mostly from graft donor cells, sampled 360 days after TCRalphabeta/CD19-depleted stem cell transplant. These receptors originate from a boy younger than two who had a stem cell transplant for acute myeloid leukemia, so the T cells may come from the graft donor.

V gene TRBV5-1 combines with J gene TRBJ2-1, with D perhaps TRBD1 or TRBD2 (5 bases each). The CDR3 has 17 residues. Trimming stripped 0 bases from V and 7 bases from J, with 20 bases between. CDR1 SGHRS and CDR2 YFSETQ come from the germline V gene. The CDR3 spells CASSLVGTVWISNEQFF. CDR3 in DNA: TGCGCCAGCAGCTTGGTCGGGACCGTCTGGATAAGTAATGAGCAGTTCTTC. Full variable domain (outside the CDR3, taken from reference TRBV5-1 and TRBJ2-1): KAGVTQTPRYLIKTRGQQVTLSCSPISGHRSVSWYQQTPGQGLQFLFEYFSETQRNKGNFPGRFSGRQFSNSRSEMNVSTLELGDSALYLCASSLVGTVWISNEQFFGPGTRLTVL.

This rearrangement joins TRBV11-1 to TRBJ2-3, with 8 bases aligning to TRBD2. V was clipped by 1 base and J by 9 bases; unmatched bases: 9. Germline loops: CDR1 SGHAT, CDR2 FQDESV (reference sequence). The CDR3 consists of 15 residues. In nucleotides, the CDR3 is TGTGCCAGCAGCTTAGTCGGGGGGGCCTCGGGGACGCAGTATTTT. This gives the protein CASSLVGGASGTQYF.

This clonotype was seen many times. This chain joins TRBV6-5 and TRBJ1-3; D is ambiguous. The V end lost 4 bases, the J end lost 4 bases, and 17 bases lay between the germline ends. CDR1 is MNHEY, CDR2 SVGAGI, per germline. The CDR3 length is 16 residues. CDR3 DNA sequence: TGTGCCAGCAGTTTAGGGTGGAGAAGTACCGGAAACACCATATATTTT. Its translation: CASSLGWRSTGNTIYF.

This clonotype is a singleton in its sample. This rearrangement joins TRBV12-3 or TRBV12-4 to TRBJ1-4; 7 nucleotides agree with TRBD1. The CDR3 length is 14 residues. V was pared by 6 bases and J by 4 bases, with 5 bases of the junction left unmatched. CDR3 nucleotides: TGTGCCAGCAGGGCGGGACAGCTTAATGAAAAACTGTTTTTT. Protein sequence: CASRAGQLNEKLFF.

J is TRBJ2-1 and V is TRBV4-3; TRBD1 might be the D (5 bases). Germline CDR1 is LGHNA and CDR2 is YSLEER. The CDR3 totals 15 residues. V was trimmed by 0 bases and J by 7 bases, leaving 13 bases between them. For the CDR3, the DNA is TGCGCCAGCAGCCAAGAGGACACGCCTACGAATGAGCAGTTCTTC. Translating it yields CASSQEDTPTNEQFF.

This clonotype has a handful of counts. V is TRBV12-3 or TRBV12-4 and J is TRBJ2-5, with 8 positions matching TRBD2. V trimming: 1 base; J trimming: 5 bases; junction bases outside the gene matches: 6. CDR3 length: 15 amino acids. CDR3 residues: CASSLVSGGGETQYF. CDR3 DNA: TGTGCCAGCAGTTTAGTAAGCGGGGGTGGGGAGACCCAGTACTTC.

CDR3 DNA: TGTGCCAGCAGACCCGGAGTTTTACGAAAAAACAATGAGCAGTTCTTC. This gives the protein CASRPGVLRKNNEQFF. The chain couples TRBV11-2 to TRBJ2-1; D is uncertain. Germline V gene data show CDR1 as SGHAT and CDR2 as FQNNGV. V lost 6 bases and J 5 bases, leaving 20 bases between the germline ends. This CDR3 spans 16 amino acids.

This clonotype came up a few times. This rearrangement joins TRBV20-1 to TRBJ2-5; possibly TRBD1 for D (6 bases). Deletions cut 0 bases from V and 3 bases from J, with 11 bases between. The CDR3 sequence is 14 residues long. Germline CDR1 and CDR2: DFQATT and SNEGSKA (reference sequence). CDR3 coding DNA: TGCAGTGCTAGAGATATTCGGACAGAAGAGACCCAGTACTTC. Protein: CSARDIRTEETQYF.

This chain links TRBV9 with TRBJ2-2, with D unclear. This CDR3 region has 16 residues. V lost 0 bases, J lost 1 base, and 10 bases lay in between. Germline lookup yields CDR1 SGDLS and CDR2 YYNGEE. The CDR3: CASSVARDLNTGELFF. In nucleotides, the CDR3 is TGTGCCAGCAGCGTAGCAAGAGATCTGAACACCGGGGAGCTGTTTTTT.

The chain joins TRBV9 to TRBJ2-1, with D tentatively TRBD1 (5 bases). V was shortened by 0 bases and J by 8 bases, with 12 bases between the two germline ends. CDR1 and CDR2 (germline): SGDLS, YYNGEE. The CDR3 totals 14 residues. The CDR3 region has the DNA TGTGCCAGCAGCGTAGAGGGGTCAAGGGATGAGCAGTTCTTC. Translation gives CASSVEGSRDEQFF.

The chain uses TRBV12-3 or TRBV12-4 and TRBJ1-5; D is uncertain. The V end was cut by 7 bases, the J end by 4 bases, with 11 bases between. The CDR3 runs to 13 residues. The CDR3 DNA is TGTGCCAGCACTAACTCGGGAAATCAGCCCCAGCATTTT. It yields the protein CASTNSGNQPQHF.

This clonotype was seen a handful of times. The chain links TRBV20-1 to TRBJ2-5, with D possibly being TRBD1 (5 bases). The CDR3 totals 15 residues. Germline V lookup: CDR1 DFQATT, CDR2 SNEGSKA (reference sequence). The V and J ends lost 3 bases and 2 bases respectively, with 16 bases between them. Here the CDR3 reads CSASQPGNIQETQYF. The CDR3 coding sequence is TGCAGTGCTAGCCAGCCAGGGAATATACAAGAGACCCAGTACTTC.